This T cell receptor beta chain derives from a study of molecular identifiers for immune sequencing clone quantification. Losses at the gene ends were 5 bases for V and 11 bases for J; bases not matched to a gene: 8. Per the germline V gene, CDR1 is LNHNV and CDR2 is YYDKDF (reference sequence). The CDR3 runs 12 residues. Whole-study results and caveats: One cell's worth of spiked Jurkat TCR RNA was reportedly detectable among approximately 1 million naive cells. In naive cells, under 1% of molecules belonged to clones above 20 RNA copies, against over 98% in effector cells.

For bulk TCR libraries, previously described methods and listed TCR primers were used. TCRdb reanalysed the PCR reads using MiXCR and keeps one entry per CDR3 protein. The table lists some 93,000 distinct CDR3 sequences, around 20% of them singletons, with about 1% in the top ten. This clonotype was seen ten or more times. Antigen unknown. As CD8+CD4-CCR7+CD45RA+ cells, naive CD8 T cells were sorted. Input material: naive CD8+ T cells from blood, with Jurkat cell RNA spiked in. The subset denotes: FACS-sorted CD8+CD4-CCR7+CD45RA+ naive T cells. This TCR was recovered from a human donor in good health. Some libraries in this study had Jurkat cell RNA spiked in. The chain couples TRBV15 to TRBJ1-1, with 7 bases matching TRBD1. This chain's CDR3 is CATSADRVFAFF. The CDR3 DNA reads TGTGCCACCAGCGCCGACAGGGTGTTTGCTTTCTTT.